The 13 T cell receptor beta chains below were found in one sample sequenced in a study of T cells in Graves' hyperthyroidism and ophthalmopathy. It was RNA transcripts that yielded the amplified TCR beta CDR3 regions. RT-PCR in the first round (using the HTBI primer set) targeted the TCR CDR3. In TCRdb, the multiplex PCR reads were re-called with MiXCR into one record per CDR3 protein. The table has 45,000 to 55,000 distinct CDR3 sequences, roughly half seen once. The sequenced material came from peripheral blood or thyroid tissue (not recorded which). Receptors originate from a man aged 18 to 29 with Graves' hyperthyroidism.

This clonotype was detected many times. This chain uses TRBV5-1 with TRBJ2-6; 10 nucleotides match TRBD1. In germline, CDR1 is SGHRS, CDR2 YFSETQ. This CDR3 spans 18 amino acids. Trimming at V came to 4 bases and at J to 2 bases, leaving 9 bases not matched to a gene. The CDR3 region is CASSTGQGVLPGANVLTF. As DNA, the CDR3 is TGCGCCAGCAGCACCGGACAGGGGGTTCTTCCTGGGGCCAACGTCCTGACTTTC.

The chain joins TRBV6-5 to TRBJ1-2, with D possibly TRBD1 on 5 matching bases. Germline V lookup: CDR1 MNHEY, CDR2 SVGAGI. V was pared by 6 bases and J by 2 bases, with 25 bases between. The CDR3 has 18 residues. The CDR3 DNA is TGTGCCAGCAGCCAAGATCTCTGGGCAGGGTCTTACAACTATGGCTACACCTTC. As protein: CASSQDLWAGSYNYGYTF.

This clonotype was detected ten times or more. The chain recombines TRBV3-1 with TRBJ2-7; unclear D gene. V lost 1 base to trimming and J lost 3 bases, with 10 bases between them. This CDR3 has 14 residues. Germline V gene sequence: CDR1 LGHDT, CDR2 YNNKEL (reference sequence). The CDR3 region is CASSQGLSYYEQYF. The CDR3 DNA reads TGTGCCAGCAGCCAAGGACTCTCTTACTACGAGCAGTACTTC.

By sample fraction, this clonotype is medium-sized. The rearrangement joins TRBV29-1 to TRBJ1-2; D perhaps matches TRBD1 (6 bases). This CDR3 is built from 14 residues. Germline V gene data show CDR1 as SQVTM and CDR2 as ANQGSEA. Trimming left V 7 bases short and J 4 bases short, with 19 bases between. CDR3 loop: CSARGGAAVYGYTF. CDR3 coding DNA: TGCAGCGCGCGTGGGGGGGCCGCCGTCTATGGCTACACCTTC.

There are many counts of this clonotype. J is TRBJ2-5 and V is TRBV5-8; the D is unclear. CDR3 length equals 14 residues. The germline V and J ends were trimmed by 1 base and 5 bases, with 12 bases remaining between them. Germline assignment: CDR1 SGHTS and CDR2 YDEGEE. The CDR3 loop is CASSLPSSGETQYF. In DNA, the CDR3 is TGTGCCAGCAGCTTGCCCAGCAGTGGGGAGACCCAGTACTTC. Filled out from reference TRBV5-8 and TRBJ2-5, the complete variable domain reads EAGVTQSPTHLIKTRGQQATLRCSPISGHTSVYWYQQALGLGLQFLLWYDEGEERNRGNFPPRFSGRQFPNYSSELNVNALELEDSALYLCASSLPSSGETQYFGPGTRLLVL.

In the case of this clonotype: Compared with germline, one end of the junction differs, possibly owing to a read error. The chain carries TRBV19 and TRBJ1-1, with D unresolved. The germline V gene has CDR1 LNHDA and CDR2 SQIVND (reference sequence). This CDR3 is 14 amino acids long. CDR3 sequence: CASKVLRMNTEAFF. The CDR3 bases are TGTGCCAGTAAGGTTTTGCGAATGAATACTGAAGCTTTCTTT.

The table lists this clonotype with a few counts. This rearrangement joins TRBV5-8 to TRBJ2-5; D possibly corresponds to TRBD2 (7 bases). The germline V and J ends were trimmed by 2 bases and 1 base, with 9 bases remaining between them. Germline assignment: CDR1 SGHTS and CDR2 YDEGEE. CDR3 length: 14 amino acids. CDR3 sequence (DNA): TGTGCCAGCAGCTTAGGGGGGGGCCAAGAGACCCAGTACTTC. This sequence encodes CASSLGGGQETQYF.

The chain recombines TRBV2 with TRBJ2-7, with D possibly TRBD1 on 6 matching bases. Germline V gene sequence: CDR1 SNHLY, CDR2 FYNNEI. V was clipped by 5 bases and J by 3 bases, with 11 bases between them. This CDR3 has 13 amino acids. CDR3 region: CASSYLDSYEQYF. DNA of the CDR3: TGTGCCAGCAGTTATCTGGACAGCTACGAGCAGTACTTC.

Concerning this clonotype: One junction end disagrees with the germline gene, perhaps due to a read error. V and J are TRBV2 and TRBJ2-6, with D tentatively TRBD1 or TRBD2 (6 bases each). The CDR3 extends over 17 amino acids. CDR1 is SNHLY and CDR2 is FYNNEI in the germline V gene. The DNA for the CDR3 is TGTGCCAGCAGTGAACTAGCAGGGGAGGCTGGGGCGAACGTCCTGACTTTC. Translation gives CASSELAGEAGANVLTF.

There are many counts of this clonotype. This chain joins TRBV6-1 and TRBJ2-2; D remains unclear. This CDR3 comprises 14 residues. CDR1 and CDR2 (germline): MNHNS, SASEGT. Trimming shortened V by 2 bases and J by 3 bases, and 7 bases separated the two germline ends. The CDR3 nucleotides are TGTGCCAGCAGTGAACAAGACTACACCGGGGAGCTGTTTTTT. Its translation: CASSEQDYTGELFF.

The genes are TRBV6-6 and TRBJ2-7; possibly TRBD2 for D (6 bases). V gave up 5 bases and J gave up 4 bases, with 12 bases separating them. Germline CDR1 reads MNHNY; CDR2 reads SVGAGI (reference sequence). This CDR3 has 13 residues. CDR3 in amino acids: CASSRSGGYEQYF. Here the CDR3 DNA reads TGTGCCAGCAGTCGCAGTGGGGGGTACGAGCAGTACTTC.

A word on this clonotype: The limits of the CDR3 on the DNA are not certain, so only TCRdb's listed CDR3 is given. The chain joins TRBV29-1 to TRBJ1-1; TRBD1, the table's D call, lacks a check against the DNA. Per the germline V gene, CDR1 is SQVTM and CDR2 is ANQGSEA. The CDR3 adds up to 14 amino acids, both ends counted. CDR3 residues: CGVALGTGVTEAFF.

The rearrangement links TRBV11-2 to TRBJ1-5; the D gene is possibly TRBD1 (5 bases). Between the trimmed V and J ends, which lost 2 bases and 5 bases, there was a span of 13 bases. Germline values: CDR1 SGHAT, CDR2 FQNNGV. The CDR3 covers 15 residues. CDR3 in amino acids: CASSLIGVGDQPQHF. CDR3 in DNA: TGTGCCAGCAGCTTAATAGGGGTGGGGGATCAGCCCCAGCATTTT.